This TCR beta chain was sequenced for a study of blood T cells in healthy people across ages. Comment on this clonotype: Antigen specificity is unknown.

Primed by a sample-barcoded 5' primer and a J-beta primer mix, a second PCR proceeded for 7 to 11 cycles. Every sample returned 2.5 million or more CDR3-containing paired-end reads. MiXCR, applied by TCRdb to the 5' RACE reads, yields one record per CDR3 protein. The table shows about 1.8 million distinct CDR3 sequences, with 40% to 55% occurring only once. General study results and limits: A roughly linear age-dependent decrease characterized TCR beta diversity per million T cells. The donors' CMV status was not determined, possibly confounding changes in expanded clonotypes.

Germline V gene data show CDR1 as SGHRS and CDR2 as YFSETQ. The CDR3 is 16 residues long. Trimming removed 1 base from V and 7 bases from J; junction bases left unmatched: 7. Isolated PBMCs totaled at least 6 million in each sample. Sequenced: blood. The chain employs TRBV5-1 and TRBJ2-3; TRBD2 matches 12 bases. The sequence derives from a woman in her thirties or forties in good health. For the CDR3, the DNA is TGCGCCAGCAGCTTGCGGCTAGCGGGGGGGGTAAATACGCAGTATTTT. Protein: CASSLRLAGGVNTQYF.